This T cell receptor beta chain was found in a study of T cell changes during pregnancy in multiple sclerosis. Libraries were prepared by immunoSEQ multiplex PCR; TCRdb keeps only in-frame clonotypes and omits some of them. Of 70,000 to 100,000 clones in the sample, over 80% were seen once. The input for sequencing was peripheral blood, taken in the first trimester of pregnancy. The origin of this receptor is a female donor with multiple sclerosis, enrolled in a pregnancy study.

CDR3 sequence (DNA): TGTGCCAGCTCACGGGCAGGGGATTCACCCCTCCACTTT. Translated: CASSRAGDSPLHF. V gene TRBV18 combines with J gene TRBJ1-6; TRBD1 is a possible D gene (6 bases). Germline V lookup: CDR1 KGHSH, CDR2 LQKENI. The CDR3 extends over 13 amino acids. Trimming took off 4 bases at V and 8 bases at J, with 9 bases between the two ends.